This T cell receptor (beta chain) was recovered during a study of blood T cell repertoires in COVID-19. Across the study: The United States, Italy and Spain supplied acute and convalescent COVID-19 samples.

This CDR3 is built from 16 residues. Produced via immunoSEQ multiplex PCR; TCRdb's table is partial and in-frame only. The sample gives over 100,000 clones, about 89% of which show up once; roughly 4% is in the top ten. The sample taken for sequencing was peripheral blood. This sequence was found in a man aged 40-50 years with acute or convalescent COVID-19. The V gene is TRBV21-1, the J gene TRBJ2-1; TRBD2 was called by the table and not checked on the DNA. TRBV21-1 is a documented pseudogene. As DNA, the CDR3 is TGTGCCAGCAGCAACCCCCCTAGCGGGAGGAACAATGAGCAGTTCTTC. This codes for CASSNPPSGRNNEQFF.